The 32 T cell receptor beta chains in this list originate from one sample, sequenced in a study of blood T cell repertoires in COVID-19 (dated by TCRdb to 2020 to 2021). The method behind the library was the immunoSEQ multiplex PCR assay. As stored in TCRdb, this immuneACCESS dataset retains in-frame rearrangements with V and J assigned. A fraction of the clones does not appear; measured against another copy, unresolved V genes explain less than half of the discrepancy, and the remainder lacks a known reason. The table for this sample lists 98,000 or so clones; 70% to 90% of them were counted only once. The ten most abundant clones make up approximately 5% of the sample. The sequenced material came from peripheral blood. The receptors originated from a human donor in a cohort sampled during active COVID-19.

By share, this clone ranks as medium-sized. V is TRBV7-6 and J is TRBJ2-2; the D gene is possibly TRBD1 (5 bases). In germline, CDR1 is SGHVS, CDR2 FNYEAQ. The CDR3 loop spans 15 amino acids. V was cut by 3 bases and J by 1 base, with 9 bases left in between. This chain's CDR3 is CASSFQGMNTGELFF. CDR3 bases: TGTGCCAGCAGCTTCCAGGGAATGAACACCGGGGAGCTGTTTTTT.

The CDR3 loop reads CASSYNPWGTSGGYTDTQYF. The CDR3 DNA sequence: TGTGCCAGCAGCTACAATCCGTGGGGGACTAGCGGGGGTTACACAGATACGCAGTATTTT. This chain joins TRBV7-8 and TRBJ2-3; 14 bases align to TRBD2. The CDR3 sequence is 20 residues long. Germline V gives CDR1 SGHVS, CDR2 FQNEAQ. Unmatched junction bases numbered 14, after V lost 4 bases and J lost 2 bases.

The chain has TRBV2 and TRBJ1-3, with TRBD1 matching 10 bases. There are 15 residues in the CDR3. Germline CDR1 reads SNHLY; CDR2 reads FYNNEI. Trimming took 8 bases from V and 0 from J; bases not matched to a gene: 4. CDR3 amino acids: CASHWTGGSGNTIYF. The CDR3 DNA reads TGTGCCAGCCACTGGACAGGGGGCTCTGGAAACACCATATATTTT.

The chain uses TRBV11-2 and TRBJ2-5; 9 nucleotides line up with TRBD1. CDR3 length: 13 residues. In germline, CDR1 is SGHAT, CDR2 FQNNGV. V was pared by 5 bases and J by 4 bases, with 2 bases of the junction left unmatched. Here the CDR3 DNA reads TGTGCCAGCAGCCGGGGACAGGGAGAGACCCAGTACTTC. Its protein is CASSRGQGETQYF. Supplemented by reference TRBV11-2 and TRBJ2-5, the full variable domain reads EAGVAQSPRYKIIEKRQSVAFWCNPISGHATLYWYQQILGQGPKLLIQFQNNGVVDDSQLPKDRFSAERLKGVDSTLKIQPAKLEDSAVYLCASSRGQGETQYFGPGTRLLVL.

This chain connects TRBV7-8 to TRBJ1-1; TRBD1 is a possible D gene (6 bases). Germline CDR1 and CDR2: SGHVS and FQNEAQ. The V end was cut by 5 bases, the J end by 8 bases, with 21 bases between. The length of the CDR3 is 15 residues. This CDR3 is CASSPRGGLSLEAFF. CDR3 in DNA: TGTGCCAGCAGCCCACGGGGGGGCCTAAGTCTGGAAGCTTTCTTT.

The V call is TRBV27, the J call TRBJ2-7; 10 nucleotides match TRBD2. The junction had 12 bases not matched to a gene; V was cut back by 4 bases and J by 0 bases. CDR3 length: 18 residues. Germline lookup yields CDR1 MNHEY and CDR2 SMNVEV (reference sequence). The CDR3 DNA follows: TGTGCCAGCAGTTCCTACTTCCTCCTAGCGGGGGTCTCCTACGAGCAGTACTTC. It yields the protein CASSSYFLLAGVSYEQYF.

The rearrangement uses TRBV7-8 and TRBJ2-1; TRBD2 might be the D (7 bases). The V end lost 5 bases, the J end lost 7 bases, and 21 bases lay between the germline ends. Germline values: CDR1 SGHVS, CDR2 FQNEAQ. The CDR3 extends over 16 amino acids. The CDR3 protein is CASSPRAGAPRNEQFF. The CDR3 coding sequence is TGTGCCAGCAGCCCTAGGGCGGGGGCGCCTCGGAATGAGCAGTTCTTC.

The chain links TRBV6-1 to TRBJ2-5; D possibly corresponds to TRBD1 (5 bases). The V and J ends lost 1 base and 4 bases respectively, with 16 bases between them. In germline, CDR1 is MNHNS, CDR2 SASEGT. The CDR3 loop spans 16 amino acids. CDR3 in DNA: TGTGCCAGCAGTGAAGTAGGGGCTACCGGTGGAGAGACCCAGTACTTC. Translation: CASSEVGATGGETQYF.

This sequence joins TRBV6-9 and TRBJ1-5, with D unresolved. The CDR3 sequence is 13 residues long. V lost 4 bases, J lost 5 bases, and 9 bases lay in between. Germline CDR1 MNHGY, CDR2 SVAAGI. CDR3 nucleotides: TGTGCCAGCAGTTCGGAGTGGGATCAGCCCCAGCATTTT. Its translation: CASSSEWDQPQHF.

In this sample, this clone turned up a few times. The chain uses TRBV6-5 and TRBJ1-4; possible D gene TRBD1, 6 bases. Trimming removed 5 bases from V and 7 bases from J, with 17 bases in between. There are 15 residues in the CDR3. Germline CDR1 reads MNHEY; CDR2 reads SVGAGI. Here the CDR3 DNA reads TGTGCCAGCAGTCACGGGGGGCAGGTATTTGAAAAACTGTTTTTT. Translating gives CASSHGGQVFEKLFF.

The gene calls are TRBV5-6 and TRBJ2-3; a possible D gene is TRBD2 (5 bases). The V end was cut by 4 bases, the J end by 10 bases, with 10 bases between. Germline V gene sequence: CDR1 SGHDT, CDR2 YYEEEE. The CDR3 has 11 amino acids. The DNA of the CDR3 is TGTGCCAGCAGCGAGGGCAGCTCGCAGTATTTT. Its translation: CASSEGSSQYF.

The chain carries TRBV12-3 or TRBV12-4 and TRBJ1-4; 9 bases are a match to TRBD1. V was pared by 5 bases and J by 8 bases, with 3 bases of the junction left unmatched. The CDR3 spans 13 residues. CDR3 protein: CASSLGQGEKLFF. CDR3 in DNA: TGTGCCAGCAGTCTAGGACAGGGGGAAAAACTGTTTTTT.

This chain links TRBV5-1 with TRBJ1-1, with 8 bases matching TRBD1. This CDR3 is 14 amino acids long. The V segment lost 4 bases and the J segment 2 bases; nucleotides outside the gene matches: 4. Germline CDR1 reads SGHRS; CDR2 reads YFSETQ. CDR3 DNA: TGCGCCAGCAGCCCGGACAGGGTTAACACTGAAGCTTTCTTT. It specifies CASSPDRVNTEAFF.

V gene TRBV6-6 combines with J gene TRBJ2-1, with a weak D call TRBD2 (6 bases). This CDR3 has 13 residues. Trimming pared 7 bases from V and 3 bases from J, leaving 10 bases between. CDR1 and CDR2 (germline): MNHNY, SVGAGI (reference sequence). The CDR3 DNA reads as TGTGCCAGCAAGGCGGGGAGCTACAATGAGCAGTTCTTC. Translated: CASKAGSYNEQFF.

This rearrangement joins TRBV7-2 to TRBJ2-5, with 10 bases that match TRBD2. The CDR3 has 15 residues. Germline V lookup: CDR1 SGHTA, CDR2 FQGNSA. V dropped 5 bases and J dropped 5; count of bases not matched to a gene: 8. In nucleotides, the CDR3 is TGTGCCAGCAGCCGGCCGACTAGCGGGTGGGAGACCCAGTACTTC. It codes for CASSRPTSGWETQYF.

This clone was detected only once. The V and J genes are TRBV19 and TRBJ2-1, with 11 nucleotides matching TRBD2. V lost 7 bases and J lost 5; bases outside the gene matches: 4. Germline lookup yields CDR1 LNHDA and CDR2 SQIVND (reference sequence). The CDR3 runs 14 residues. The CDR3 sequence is CASTSSGGNNEQFF. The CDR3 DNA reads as TGTGCCAGTACCTCTAGCGGGGGGAACAATGAGCAGTTCTTC. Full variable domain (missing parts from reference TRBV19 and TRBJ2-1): DGGITQSPKYLFRKEGQNVTLSCEQNLNHDAMYWYRQDPGQGLRLIYYSQIVNDFQKGDIAEGYSVSREKKESFPLTVTSAQKNPTAFYLCASTSSGGNNEQFFGPGTRLTVL.

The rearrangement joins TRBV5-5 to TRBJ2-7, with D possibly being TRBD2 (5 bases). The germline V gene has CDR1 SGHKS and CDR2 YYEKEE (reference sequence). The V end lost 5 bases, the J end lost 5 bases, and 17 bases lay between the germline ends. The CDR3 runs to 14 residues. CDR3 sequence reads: CASSFSDGVNEQYF. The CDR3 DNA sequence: TGTGCCAGCAGTTTCTCCGACGGGGTAAACGAGCAGTACTTC.

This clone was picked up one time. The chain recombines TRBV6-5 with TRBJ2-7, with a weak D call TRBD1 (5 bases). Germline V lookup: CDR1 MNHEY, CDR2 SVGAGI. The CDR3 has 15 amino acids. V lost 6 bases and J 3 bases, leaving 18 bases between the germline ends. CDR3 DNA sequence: TGTGCCAGCAGGGATATGGACAATTGGGGCTACGAGCAGTACTTC. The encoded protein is CASRDMDNWGYEQYF.

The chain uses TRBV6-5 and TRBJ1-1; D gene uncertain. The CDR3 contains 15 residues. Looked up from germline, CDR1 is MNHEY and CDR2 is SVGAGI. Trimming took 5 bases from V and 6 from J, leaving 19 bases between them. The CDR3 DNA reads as TGTGCCAGCAGTCTAAGTGGTTCGGGAGCCCCTGAAGCTTTCTTT. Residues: CASSLSGSGAPEAFF.

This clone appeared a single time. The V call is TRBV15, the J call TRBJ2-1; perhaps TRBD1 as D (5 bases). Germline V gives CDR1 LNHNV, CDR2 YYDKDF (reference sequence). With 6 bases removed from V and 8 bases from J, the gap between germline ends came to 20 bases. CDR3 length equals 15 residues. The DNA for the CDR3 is TGTGCCACCAGACCAGGGTTGGGTAGGCTTGATGAGCAGTTCTTC. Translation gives CATRPGLGRLDEQFF.

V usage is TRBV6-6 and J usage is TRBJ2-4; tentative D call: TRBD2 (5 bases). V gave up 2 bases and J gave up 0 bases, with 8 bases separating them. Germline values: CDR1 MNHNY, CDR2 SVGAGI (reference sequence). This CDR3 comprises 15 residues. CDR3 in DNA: TGTGCCAGCAGTTACACGGAGGAAGCCAAAAACATTCAGTACTTC. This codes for CASSYTEEAKNIQYF.

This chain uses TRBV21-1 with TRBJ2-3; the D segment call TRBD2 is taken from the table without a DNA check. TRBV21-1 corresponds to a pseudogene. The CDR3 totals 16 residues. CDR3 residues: CASSKGLAGDTDTQYF. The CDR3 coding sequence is TGTGCCAGCAGCAAAGGTCTAGCGGGAGACACAGATACGCAGTATTTT.

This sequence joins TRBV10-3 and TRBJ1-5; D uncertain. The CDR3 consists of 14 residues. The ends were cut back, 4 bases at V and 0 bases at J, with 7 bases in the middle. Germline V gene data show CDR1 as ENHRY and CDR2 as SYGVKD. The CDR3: CAISARDSNQPQHF. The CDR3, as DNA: TGTGCCATCAGTGCGAGGGATAGCAATCAGCCCCAGCATTTT.

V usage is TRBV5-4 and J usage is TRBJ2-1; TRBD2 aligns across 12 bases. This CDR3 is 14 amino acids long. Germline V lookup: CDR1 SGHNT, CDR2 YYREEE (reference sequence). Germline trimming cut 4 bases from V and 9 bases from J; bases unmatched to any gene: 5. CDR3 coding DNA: TGTGCCAGCAGCCCGACTAGCGGGAGTAGTGAGCAGTTCTTC. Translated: CASSPTSGSSEQFF.

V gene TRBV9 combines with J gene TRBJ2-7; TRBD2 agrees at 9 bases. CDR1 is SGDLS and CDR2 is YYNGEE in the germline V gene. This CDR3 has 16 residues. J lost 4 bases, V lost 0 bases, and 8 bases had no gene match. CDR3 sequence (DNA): TGTGCCAGCAGCGTAGATGGCACTAGCGGGTTTTACGAGCAGTACTTC. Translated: CASSVDGTSGFYEQYF.

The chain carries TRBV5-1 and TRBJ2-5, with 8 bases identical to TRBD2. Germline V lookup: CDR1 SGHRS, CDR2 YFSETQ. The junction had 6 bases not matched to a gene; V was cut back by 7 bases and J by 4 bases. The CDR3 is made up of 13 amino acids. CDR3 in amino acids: CASGREGLETQYF. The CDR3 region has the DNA TGCGCCAGCGGCCGGGAGGGGTTAGAGACCCAGTACTTC.

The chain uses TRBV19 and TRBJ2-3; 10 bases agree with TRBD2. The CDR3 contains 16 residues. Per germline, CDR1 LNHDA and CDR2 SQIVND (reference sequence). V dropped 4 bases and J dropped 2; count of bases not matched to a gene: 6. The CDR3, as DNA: TGTGCCAGTAGTAGCCTTGGACTAGCGGACACAGATACGCAGTATTTT. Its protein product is CASSSLGLADTDTQYF.

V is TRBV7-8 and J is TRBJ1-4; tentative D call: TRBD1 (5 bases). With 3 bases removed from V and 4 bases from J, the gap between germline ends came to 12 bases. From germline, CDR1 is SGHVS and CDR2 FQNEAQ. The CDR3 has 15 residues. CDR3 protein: CASSLAGGVNEKLFF. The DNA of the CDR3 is TGTGCCAGCAGCTTGGCGGGGGGAGTTAATGAAAAACTGTTTTTT.

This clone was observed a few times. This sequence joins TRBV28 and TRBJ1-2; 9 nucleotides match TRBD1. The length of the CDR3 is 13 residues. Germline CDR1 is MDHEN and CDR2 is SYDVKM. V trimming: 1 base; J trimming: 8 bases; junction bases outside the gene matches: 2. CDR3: CASSLYTGGGYTF. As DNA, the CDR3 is TGTGCCAGCAGTTTATACACAGGGGGCGGCTACACCTTC.

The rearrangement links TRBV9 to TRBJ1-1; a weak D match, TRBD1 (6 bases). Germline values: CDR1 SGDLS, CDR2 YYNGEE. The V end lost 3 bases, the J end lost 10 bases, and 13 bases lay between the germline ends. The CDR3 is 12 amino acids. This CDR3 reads CASSGQGGGAFF. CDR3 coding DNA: TGTGCCAGCAGCGGGCAGGGAGGGGGAGCTTTCTTT.

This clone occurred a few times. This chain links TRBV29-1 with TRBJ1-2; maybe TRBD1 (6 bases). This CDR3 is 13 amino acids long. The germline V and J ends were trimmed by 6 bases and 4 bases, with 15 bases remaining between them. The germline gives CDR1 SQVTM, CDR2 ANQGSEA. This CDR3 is CSVQGSGFYGYTF. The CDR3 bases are TGCAGCGTACAGGGCTCGGGGTTCTATGGCTACACCTTC.

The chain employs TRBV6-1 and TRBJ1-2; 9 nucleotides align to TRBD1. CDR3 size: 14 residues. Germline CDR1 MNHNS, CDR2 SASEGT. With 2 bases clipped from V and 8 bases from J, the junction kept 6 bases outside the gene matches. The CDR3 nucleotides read TGTGCCAGCAGTGAACGGGGGGACAGGGACGGCTACACCTTC. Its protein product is CASSERGDRDGYTF.